This is a list of T cell receptor beta chains from one sample in a study of T cell responses to AZD1222 COVID-19 vaccine. Produced via immunoSEQ multiplex PCR; TCRdb's table is partial and in-frame only. The data contain about 150,000 clones, 91% of them singletons. This sample comprised peripheral blood, obtained 28 days after the second AZD1222 dose. Receptors originate from an adult who received the AZD1222 COVID-19 vaccine. Each CDR3 is given with its conserved first and last residue. The D gene is left open where the match is weak. Some rows have no size entry. The others give once, few or many, or a class for an expanded clone.

CDR3aa: CAAGTGTFLAQHF; CDR3nt: TGTGCCGCAGGGACAGGAACTTTTTTGGCCCAGCATTTT; v_gene: TRBV6-5; d_gene: TRBD1; abundance: -; j_gene: TRBJ1-5; len: 13
CDR3aa: CASSLESGRWNTEAFF; CDR3nt: TGTGCCAGCAGTTTAGAGTCAGGGCGATGGAACACTGAAGCTTTCTTT; v_gene: TRBV28; d_gene: -; abundance: -; j_gene: TRBJ1-1; len: 16
CDR3aa: CASSLVRGRIRSNYGYTF; CDR3nt: TGTGCCAGCAGCTTGGTCAGGGGGCGCATTAGGTCTAACTATGGCTACACCTTC; v_gene: TRBV5-6; d_gene: TRBD1; abundance: -; j_gene: TRBJ1-2; len: 18
CDR3aa: CASSLSPRQGAPGYTF; CDR3nt: TGTGCCAGCAGCTTAAGTCCAAGACAGGGGGCGCCTGGCTACACCTTC; v_gene: TRBV7-2; d_gene: TRBD1; abundance: -; j_gene: TRBJ1-2; len: 16
CDR3aa: CASSRSGAHGYTF; CDR3nt: TGTGCCAGCAGTCGATCAGGGGCTCATGGCTACACCTTC; v_gene: TRBV6-6; d_gene: -; abundance: once; j_gene: TRBJ1-2; len: 13
CDR3aa: CASSGYRGTEAFF; CDR3nt: TGTGCCAGCAGCGGATACAGGGGCACTGAAGCTTTCTTT; v_gene: TRBV7-2; d_gene: TRBD1; abundance: -; j_gene: TRBJ1-1; len: 13
CDR3aa: CASRKTGTTEAFF; CDR3nt: TGTGCCAGCAGGAAGACAGGGACCACTGAAGCTTTCTTT; v_gene: TRBV28; d_gene: TRBD1; abundance: -; j_gene: TRBJ1-1; len: 13
CDR3aa: CASGSGQGAVYGYTF; CDR3nt: TGTGCTAGTGGTTCGGGACAGGGGGCTGTCTATGGCTACACCTTC; v_gene: TRBV12-5; d_gene: TRBD1; abundance: -; j_gene: TRBJ1-2; len: 15
CDR3aa: CASSPKGQFGHEQYF; CDR3nt: TGTGCCAGTAGTCCAAAGGGACAGTTCGGCCACGAGCAGTACTTC; v_gene: TRBV19; d_gene: TRBD1; abundance: -; j_gene: TRBJ2-7; len: 15
CDR3aa: CASSSGNTIYF; CDR3nt: TGCGCCAGCAGCTCCGGAAACACCATATATTTT; v_gene: TRBV5-1; d_gene: -; abundance: -; j_gene: TRBJ1-3; len: 11
CDR3aa: CASSHPGLGGVTDTQYF; CDR3nt: TGTGCCAGCAGCCATCCGGGACTAGGCGGGGTCACAGATACGCAGTATTTT; v_gene: TRBV13; d_gene: TRBD2; abundance: -; j_gene: TRBJ2-3; len: 17
CDR3aa: CASSATGTGEEEKLFF; CDR3nt: TGTGCCAGTAGTGCGACCGGGACAGGGGAGGAGGAAAAACTGTTTTTT; v_gene: TRBV19; d_gene: TRBD1; abundance: -; j_gene: TRBJ1-4; len: 16
CDR3aa: CASRTPGYGYTF; CDR3nt: TGTGCCAGCAGGACTCCCGGCTATGGCTACACCTTC; v_gene: TRBV12-3/TRBV12-4; d_gene: -; abundance: -; j_gene: TRBJ1-2; len: 12
CDR3aa: CASSTWTGGYEQYF; CDR3nt: TGTGCCAGCAGTACTTGGACAGGGGGCTACGAGCAGTACTTC; v_gene: TRBV6-5; d_gene: TRBD1; abundance: -; j_gene: TRBJ2-7; len: 14
CDR3aa: CASSLRGSLDEKLFF; CDR3nt: TGTGCCAGCAGCTTGAGAGGCAGCCTCGATGAAAAACTGTTTTTT; v_gene: TRBV7-9; d_gene: -; abundance: -; j_gene: TRBJ1-4; len: 15
CDR3aa: CASSPLGRGNQPQHF; CDR3nt: TGTGCCAGTAGTCCCTTGGGGAGGGGAAATCAGCCCCAGCATTTT; v_gene: TRBV19; d_gene: -; abundance: -; j_gene: TRBJ1-5; len: 15
CDR3aa: CASSLVAAYGYTF; CDR3nt: TGTGCCAGCAGCTTAGTTGCAGCCTATGGCTACACCTTC; v_gene: TRBV11-2; d_gene: -; abundance: -; j_gene: TRBJ1-2; len: 13
CDR3aa: CASSKGQENTEAFF; CDR3nt: TGTGCCAGCAGTAAGGGACAGGAGAACACTGAAGCTTTCTTT; v_gene: TRBV27; d_gene: TRBD1; abundance: once; j_gene: TRBJ1-1; len: 14
CDR3aa: CASSILAYTDTQYF; CDR3nt: TGTGCCAGCAGCATCCTAGCGTACACAGATACGCAGTATTTT; v_gene: TRBV5-8; d_gene: -; abundance: -; j_gene: TRBJ2-3; len: 14
CDR3aa: CATSRGGMDLSNQPQHF; CDR3nt: TGTGCCACCAGCAGAGGGGGCATGGACCTTAGCAATCAGCCCCAGCATTTT; v_gene: TRBV15; d_gene: -; abundance: -; j_gene: TRBJ1-5; len: 17
CDR3aa: CASSQGLAGGPDTQYF; CDR3nt: TGCGCCAGCAGCCAAGGACTAGCGGGAGGGCCAGATACGCAGTATTTT; v_gene: TRBV4-1; d_gene: TRBD2; abundance: -; j_gene: TRBJ2-3; len: 16
CDR3aa: CASSQASAADSGANVLTF; CDR3nt: TGTGCCAGCAGCCAAGCCTCGGCGGCCGACTCTGGGGCCAACGTCCTGACTTTC; v_gene: TRBV3-1/TRBV3-2; d_gene: -; abundance: -; j_gene: TRBJ2-6; len: 18
CDR3aa: CAISDRTDTQYF; CDR3nt: TGTGCCATCAGTGATCGCACAGATACGCAGTATTTT; v_gene: TRBV10-3; d_gene: -; abundance: -; j_gene: TRBJ2-3; len: 12
CDR3aa: CASSQEHRAGTEAFF; CDR3nt: TGTGCCAGCAGCCAAGAGCACAGGGCTGGTACTGAAGCTTTCTTT; v_gene: TRBV14; d_gene: -; abundance: -; j_gene: TRBJ1-1; len: 15
CDR3aa: CASSSKKTSEVGELFF; CDR3nt: TGTGCCAGCAGCTCGAAAAAGACTAGCGAGGTCGGGGAGCTGTTTTTT; v_gene: TRBV7-3; d_gene: TRBD2; abundance: -; j_gene: TRBJ2-2; len: 16
CDR3aa: CASSQGTSGSNRNEQFF; CDR3nt: TGTGCCAGCAGCCAGGGGACTAGCGGTTCTAACCGCAATGAGCAGTTCTTC; v_gene: TRBV7-9; d_gene: TRBD2; abundance: -; j_gene: TRBJ2-1; len: 17
CDR3aa: CASSSSGRIYYGYTF; CDR3nt: TGTGCCAGCAGCTCCTCCGGGAGGATTTACTATGGCTACACCTTC; v_gene: TRBV7-9; d_gene: -; abundance: -; j_gene: TRBJ1-2; len: 15
CDR3aa: CASSVRDPLRADTQYF; CDR3nt: TGTGCCAGCAGCGTCCGGGACCCTCTGAGGGCAGATACGCAGTATTTT; v_gene: TRBV7-9; d_gene: -; abundance: -; j_gene: TRBJ2-3; len: 16